The next 32 T cell receptor beta chains were all read from a single sample in a study of blood T cell repertoires in COVID-19. Profiling relied on immunoSEQ multiplex PCR, and the TCRdb table lists in-frame clones only, not all of them. The sample consists of over 300,000 clones, about 91% of them appearing once. The sample was PBMCs or T cells enriched from blood (not recorded which). The source is a woman between 40 and 55 years old who had recovered from COVID-19.

This chain links TRBV19 with TRBJ2-3; 11 nucleotides align to TRBD1. Germline V gives CDR1 LNHDA, CDR2 SQIVND (reference sequence). V was clipped by 5 bases and J by 4 bases; unmatched bases: 17. This CDR3 is built from 19 residues. The CDR3 nucleotides read TGTGCCAGTAGTTCCCTAGAAGCCGGGACAGGGGGTCTGTCAGATACGCAGTATTTT. Its translation is CASSSLEAGTGGLSDTQYF.

The rearrangement uses TRBV24-1 and TRBJ2-7; tentatively, D is TRBD2 (6 bases). Germline V gene data show CDR1 as KGHDR and CDR2 as SFDVKD. Trimming removed 0 bases from V and 7 bases from J, with 12 bases in between. CDR3 length equals 14 residues. The CDR3 DNA follows: TGTGCCACCAGTGATTTGGGGGGACTTTGGGAGCAGTACTTC. Protein sequence: CATSDLGGLWEQYF.

This rearrangement joins TRBV18 to TRBJ2-3; 9 nucleotides align to TRBD2. The ends lost 2 bases at V and 1 base at J; junction bases unmatched: 4. The CDR3 runs 16 residues. The germline gives CDR1 KGHSH, CDR2 LQKENI. This CDR3 is CASSPNERGGTDTQYF. The CDR3 nucleotides are TGTGCCAGCTCACCAAATGAGCGGGGGGGCACAGATACGCAGTATTTT. The full variable domain, completed using reference TRBV18 and TRBJ2-3, is NAGVMQNPRHLVRRRGQEARLRCSPMKGHSHVYWYRQLPEEGLKFMVYLQKENIIDESGMPKERFSAEFPKEGPSILRIQQVVRGDSAAYFCASSPNERGGTDTQYFGPGTRLTVL.

This chain links TRBV25-1 with TRBJ2-5; D perhaps matches TRBD1 (6 bases). This CDR3 spans 14 amino acids. The V end was cut by 4 bases, the J end by 1 base, with 10 bases between. Germline loops: CDR1 MGHDK, CDR2 SYGVNS. The CDR3 sequence: CASSAMDSQETQYF. The CDR3 nucleotides are TGTGCCAGCAGTGCGATGGACAGCCAAGAGACCCAGTACTTC.

The rearrangement links TRBV7-7 to TRBJ2-7; TRBD2 aligns across 7 bases. This CDR3 has 12 residues. Germline loops: CDR1 SSHAT, CDR2 FNYEAQ (reference sequence). CDR3 nucleotide sequence: TGTGCTAGCGGCCCCGGGGGGTACGAGCAGTACTTC. Translating gives CASGPGGYEQYF.

V usage is TRBV19 and J usage is TRBJ2-7, with D possibly matching TRBD1 (6 bases). Germline V gene lookup returns CDR1 LNHDA and CDR2 SQIVND (reference sequence). Deletions cut 0 bases from V and 2 bases from J, with 8 bases between. CDR3 length: 14 residues. The CDR3 here is CASSIEPGAYEQYF. Written as DNA, the CDR3 is TGTGCCAGTAGTATAGAGCCAGGGGCCTACGAGCAGTACTTC.

The CDR3 region is CASSFGKRVTDTQYF. The CDR3, as DNA: TGTGCCAGCAGCTTTGGTAAGCGAGTCACAGATACGCAGTATTTT. This chain joins TRBV5-4 and TRBJ2-3, with unresolved D. Germline lookup yields CDR1 SGHNT and CDR2 YYREEE (reference sequence). The V end was cut by 2 bases, the J end by 2 bases, with 12 bases between. The CDR3 runs 15 residues.

The V gene is TRBV10-3, the J gene TRBJ2-2; 9 nucleotides agree with TRBD2. After removal of 6 bases from V and 6 bases from J, the junction contained 5 bases not matched to a gene. The germline V gene encodes CDR1 ENHRY and CDR2 SYGVKD. CDR3 length: 14 residues. The CDR3 reads CAIRDSGGPGELFF. As DNA, the CDR3 is TGTGCCATCAGGGATAGCGGGGGCCCCGGGGAGCTGTTTTTT.

This chain uses TRBV28 with TRBJ2-4; 14 bases are a match to TRBD2. V trimming: 5 bases; J trimming: 1 base; junction bases outside the gene matches: 16. This CDR3 is 21 amino acids long. Germline V gives CDR1 MDHEN, CDR2 SYDVKM. The chain's CDR3 is CASSPPRDRTSGGRAKNIQYF. DNA for the CDR3: TGTGCCAGCAGTCCCCCCCGAGACCGGACTAGCGGGGGGAGGGCCAAAAACATTCAGTACTTC.

The CDR3: CASSYAQEGAREQYF. CDR3 nucleotides: TGTGCCAGCAGTTACGCCCAGGAAGGGGCTCGCGAGCAGTACTTC. The chain is built from TRBV6-6 and TRBJ2-7; the D gene is possibly TRBD1 (5 bases). This CDR3 is 15 amino acids long. Per the germline V gene, CDR1 is MNHNY and CDR2 is SVGAGI (reference sequence). Deletions cut 2 bases from V and 6 bases from J, with 17 bases between.

This rearrangement joins TRBV2 to TRBJ1-4; TRBD1 agrees at 9 bases. This CDR3 has 14 residues. The junction had 2 bases not matched to a gene; V was cut back by 1 base and J by 8 bases. Germline values: CDR1 SNHLY, CDR2 FYNNEI. Written as DNA, the CDR3 is TGTGCCAGCAGTGAAGGGACAGGGGTAGAAAAACTGTTTTTT. It yields the protein CASSEGTGVEKLFF.

The rearrangement links TRBV29-1 to TRBJ1-2; 9 bases are a match to TRBD1. In germline, CDR1 is SQVTM, CDR2 ANQGSEA. This CDR3 comprises 14 residues. V gave up 6 bases and J gave up 2 bases; unmatched junction bases: 7. Written as DNA, the CDR3 is TGCAGCGTCGGACAGGGGCGGCGGAACTATGGCTACACCTTC. This codes for CSVGQGRRNYGYTF.

The chain couples TRBV5-1 to TRBJ2-2; 7 positions match TRBD1. After removal of 3 bases from V and 1 base from J, the junction contained 3 bases not matched to a gene. Germline CDR1 is SGHRS and CDR2 is YFSETQ. CDR3 length equals 15 residues. In DNA form, the CDR3 reads TGCGCCAGCAGCTCTAGGACAGGGAACACCGGGGAGCTGTTTTTT. It translates to CASSSRTGNTGELFF.

The V call is TRBV30, the J call TRBJ2-1; 8 bases are shared with TRBD2. This CDR3 contains 16 residues. V gave up 5 bases and J gave up 7 bases; unmatched junction bases: 16. Germline V gene data show CDR1 as GTSNPN and CDR2 as SVGIG (reference sequence). This chain's CDR3 is CAWGAGGTGGPNEQFF. The CDR3 DNA reads as TGTGCCTGGGGGGCGGGGGGAACGGGGGGGCCGAATGAGCAGTTCTTC.

V usage is TRBV7-2 and J usage is TRBJ2-5, with 8 bases lining up with TRBD1. Germline V CDR1 and CDR2: SGHTA, FQGNSA. The CDR3 length is 15 residues. With V trimmed by 5 bases and J by 0 bases, 5 bases remained unmatched. This CDR3 reads CASSTTGGDQETQYF. The CDR3 coding sequence is TGTGCCAGCAGCACAACAGGGGGAGACCAAGAGACCCAGTACTTC.

The chain recombines TRBV3-1 (or the pseudogene TRBV3-2) with TRBJ2-1, with 8 bases matching TRBD1. Unmatched junction bases numbered 14, after V lost 6 bases and J lost 10 bases. The CDR3 runs to 15 residues. Germline CDR1 and CDR2: LGHDT and YNNKEL (reference sequence). CDR3 coding DNA: TGTGCCAGCAGAAAGGACAGGGCGCCCGTTGGGGAGCAGTTCTTC. Encoded protein: CASRKDRAPVGEQFF.

The chain joins TRBV27 to TRBJ2-1, with a possible D match to TRBD2 (5 bases). V lost 2 bases and J 14 bases, leaving 16 bases between the germline ends. This CDR3 region has 13 residues. The V gene's germline CDR1 is MNHEY and CDR2 SMNVEV (reference sequence). CDR3 bases: TGTGCCAGCAGTTTACCTGGAAGACTAAAGGAGTTCTTC. This translates into CASSLPGRLKEFF.

This clone was detected once. V usage is TRBV5-4 and J usage is TRBJ1-2; maybe TRBD1 (6 bases). The CDR3 covers 15 residues. Germline loops: CDR1 SGHNT, CDR2 YYREEE (reference sequence). Trimming took off 4 bases at V and 0 bases at J, with 13 bases between the two ends. This CDR3 is CASSDGTTTNYGYTF. CDR3 nucleotide sequence: TGTGCCAGCAGCGATGGGACAACTACTAACTATGGCTACACCTTC.

The chain recombines TRBV7-9 with TRBJ1-2, with D tentatively TRBD1 (6 bases). Looked up from germline, CDR1 is SEHNR and CDR2 is FQNEAQ (reference sequence). The V end lost 5 bases, the J end lost 1 base, and 14 bases lay between the germline ends. The CDR3 runs to 15 residues. CDR3 DNA sequence: TGTGCCAGCAGCCCACTAACGGACAGTAACTATGGCTACACCTTC. As protein: CASSPLTDSNYGYTF.

This chain uses TRBV7-6 with TRBJ2-7; 12 bases fit TRBD2. V lost 1 base to trimming and J lost 4 bases; unmatched junction nucleotides: 2. Per germline, CDR1 SGHVS and CDR2 FNYEAQ. The CDR3 is 15 residues long. The CDR3 coding sequence is TGTGCCAGCAGCTTAGTCGGACTAGCGGGGTACGAGCAGTACTTC. This translates into CASSLVGLAGYEQYF.

This chain joins TRBV2 and TRBJ2-2; 7 bases are shared with TRBD1. The trim removed 4 bases at V and 1 base at J, leaving 0 bases unmatched. From germline, CDR1 is SNHLY and CDR2 FYNNEI. The CDR3 runs 14 residues. CDR3 coding DNA: TGTGCCAGCAGTGGGACAGGGAACACCGGGGAGCTGTTTTTT. Protein: CASSGTGNTGELFF. The variable domain in full, with the rest retrieved from reference TRBV2 and TRBJ2-2, is EPEVTQTPSHQVTQMGQEVILRCVPISNHLYFYWYRQILGQKVEFLVSFYNNEISEKSEIFDDQFSVERPDGSNFTLKIRSTKLEDSAMYFCASSGTGNTGELFFGEGSRLTVL.

The chain links TRBV9 to TRBJ1-1; D is possibly TRBD1 (5 bases). The CDR3 totals 14 residues. V shed 3 bases and J shed 6 bases, with 15 bases lying between them. CDR1 is SGDLS, CDR2 YYNGEE, per germline. This chain's CDR3 is CASSEWAQTAEAFF. The CDR3 DNA reads as TGTGCCAGCAGCGAATGGGCACAGACAGCTGAAGCTTTCTTT.

In its sample, this clone was seen a few times. V and J are TRBV7-6 and TRBJ1-1, with TRBD1 matching over 8 bases. CDR1 and CDR2 (germline): SGHVS, FNYEAQ. The CDR3 extends over 14 amino acids. V gave up 5 bases and J gave up 1 base; unmatched junction bases: 3. CDR3 in amino acids: CASSPGQGNTEAFF. The DNA for the CDR3 is TGTGCCAGCAGCCCCGGACAGGGGAACACTGAAGCTTTCTTT.

A few counts support this clone. The genes are TRBV11-3 and TRBJ2-1; no reliable D call. The CDR3 runs to 14 residues. V gave up 0 bases and J gave up 7 bases, with 10 bases separating them. Germline CDR1 and CDR2: SGHNT and YENEEA. This chain's CDR3 is CASSLDTLGNEQFF. The CDR3 DNA reads as TGTGCCAGCAGCTTAGATACGCTCGGTAATGAGCAGTTCTTC.

This clone has a single count. The genes are TRBV28 and TRBJ1-5; 8 positions agree with TRBD1. This CDR3 spans 16 amino acids. Germline V lookup: CDR1 MDHEN, CDR2 SYDVKM. With 3 bases clipped from V and 3 bases from J, the junction kept 7 bases outside the gene matches. CDR3 sequence: CASSLISGGNNQPQHF. The DNA of the CDR3 is TGTGCCAGCAGTTTGATATCAGGGGGCAACAATCAGCCCCAGCATTTT.

This chain links TRBV28 with TRBJ2-1; 11 bases match TRBD2. Per the germline V gene, CDR1 is MDHEN and CDR2 is SYDVKM. The CDR3 totals 18 residues. The trim removed 4 bases at V and 7 bases at J, leaving 15 bases unmatched. The CDR3 is CASSSLLAGGQIANEQFF. For the CDR3, the DNA is TGTGCCAGCAGTTCCCTTTTAGCGGGGGGGCAGATAGCGAATGAGCAGTTCTTC.

CDR3 sequence reads: CASSKGEDRGSGTGELFF. CDR3 in DNA: TGTGCCAGCAGCAAAGGGGAGGACAGGGGGTCGGGCACCGGGGAGCTGTTTTTT. The rearrangement joins TRBV21-1 to TRBJ2-2; TRBD1 is the table's D call and was not checked against the DNA. TRBV21-1 counts as a pseudogene. The CDR3 covers 18 residues.

The chain carries TRBV7-9 and TRBJ2-7; the D gene is possibly TRBD2 (5 bases). CDR3 length: 13 amino acids. V was trimmed by 0 bases and J by 5 bases, leaving 8 bases between them. Per germline, CDR1 SEHNR and CDR2 FQNEAQ (reference sequence). The CDR3 is CASSLARVNEQYF. For the CDR3, the DNA is TGTGCCAGCAGCTTAGCGAGGGTTAACGAGCAGTACTTC.

The chain couples TRBV7-3 to TRBJ2-1; 7 bases fit TRBD2. The CDR3 runs to 14 residues. J lost 6 bases, V lost 5 bases, and 7 bases had no gene match. CDR1 and CDR2 (germline): SGHTA, FQGTGA. The CDR3 spells CASSRDSGGNEQFF. The CDR3 DNA is TGTGCCAGCAGCCGCGACTCGGGGGGCAATGAGCAGTTCTTC.

This sequence joins TRBV24-1 and TRBJ2-5; D uncertain. Germline CDR1 is KGHDR and CDR2 is SFDVKD. Trimming stripped 1 base from V and 3 bases from J, with 8 bases between. The CDR3 extends over 14 amino acids. This CDR3 is CATSDFGTKETQYF. In nucleotides, the CDR3 is TGTGCCACCAGTGATTTTGGCACCAAAGAGACCCAGTACTTC.

As concerns this clone: Distinct nucleotide sequences in the sample also encode this CDR3. The V call is TRBV5-1, the J call TRBJ1-1; D gene unclear. This CDR3 contains 14 residues. V was shortened by 2 bases and J by 0 bases, with 8 bases between the two germline ends. CDR1 and CDR2 from the germline V gene are SGHRS and YFSETQ. The CDR3: CASSLGLLNTEAFF. In nucleotides, the CDR3 is TGCGCCAGCAGCTTAGGACTCCTGAACACTGAAGCTTTCTTT.

The chain joins TRBV29-1 to TRBJ2-6; TRBD1 matches 7 bases. Germline V CDR1 and CDR2: SQVTM, ANQGSEA. The J segment lost 4 bases and the V segment lost 7 bases, leaving 4 bases of the junction unmatched. The CDR3 has 13 residues. The CDR3 region is CSAQGTGANVLTF. The CDR3, as DNA: TGCAGCGCACAGGGGACCGGGGCCAACGTCCTGACTTTC.